Listed below are T cell receptor beta chains from one sample, sequenced in a study of cytomegalovirus exposure and HLA in healthy donors. Data came from immunoSEQ multiplex PCR; TCRdb stores just in-frame clones and leaves some out. The profile covers 130,000 or so clones, with about three quarters appearing a single time and around 1.6% taken by the ten largest. The sample consisted of PBMCs. These receptors originate from a female donor in good health and CMV-seronegative. Each CDR3 is given with its conserved first and last residue. The D gene is left open where the match is weak. Clone size is not always given. Where it is, it says once, few, many or a class for expanded clones.

j_call | clone_size | d_call | v_call | cdr3_aa | cdr3_nt
TRBJ1-5 | NA | NA | TRBV20-1 | CTGQTNQPQHF | TGCACCGGACAGACTAATCAGCCCCAGCATTTT
TRBJ2-5 | NA | NA | TRBV6-6 | CASNQDRSREYF | TGTGCCAGCAATCAGGACAGATCGAGGGAATACTTC
TRBJ1-2 | NA | NA | TRBV7-9 | CASSLAMTDNYGYTF | TGTGCCAGCAGCTTAGCGATGACAGATAACTATGGCTACACCTTC
TRBJ1-1 | NA | NA | TRBV27 | CASRDRMNTEAFF | TGTGCCAGCAGGGACAGAATGAACACTGAAGCTTTCTTT
TRBJ2-3 | NA | TRBD2 | TRBV28 | CASSELAGGGLGDYTQYF | TGTGCCAGCAGTGAACTAGCGGGAGGGGGCCTTGGGGATTATACGCAGTATTTT
TRBJ2-5 | NA | TRBD2 | TRBV5-4 | CASSRGGAGETQYF | TGTGCCAGCAGCCGCGGGGGGGCGGGAGAGACCCAGTACTTC
TRBJ2-7 | NA | TRBD2 | TRBV9 | CASSLAPSGRLYEQYF | TGTGCCAGCAGCCTTGCCCCCAGCGGGAGGCTCTACGAGCAGTACTTC
TRBJ1-1 | NA | NA | TRBV7-2 | CASSRLGSKTEAFF | TGTGCCAGCAGCCGTTTGGGCTCCAAAACTGAAGCTTTCTTT
TRBJ1-2 | NA | NA | TRBV11-2 | CASSNTGFTGYTF | TGTGCCAGCAGCAACACAGGGTTCACTGGCTACACCTTC
TRBJ1-2 | NA | TRBD1 | TRBV11-2 | CASSPSTGAGGYTF | TGTGCCAGCAGTCCTTCTACAGGGGCGGGGGGCTACACCTTC
TRBJ1-2 | once | TRBD1 | TRBV11-1 | CASSSLRGLYGYTF | TGTGCCAGCAGCTCCCTGAGGGGGCTCTATGGCTACACCTTC
TRBJ2-7 | once | NA | TRBV7-8 | CASSLAGQISYEQYF | TGTGCCAGCAGCTTAGCGGGACAAATATCCTACGAGCAGTACTTC
TRBJ1-3 | NA | TRBD1 | TRBV7-6 | CASCSGTGGGNTIYF | TGTGCCAGCTGTTCCGGGACAGGGGGCGGAAACACCATATATTTT
TRBJ2-7 | few | TRBD2 | TRBV6-6 | CASSYGGAGYSYEQYF | TGTGCCAGCAGTTACGGGGGAGCGGGGTACTCCTACGAGCAGTACTTC
TRBJ2-5 | NA | TRBD1 | TRBV28 | CASSRDSPETQYF | TGTGCCAGCAGTCGGGACAGCCCGGAGACCCAGTACTTC
TRBJ2-1 | NA | TRBD1 | TRBV11-1 | CASSSTDRVSYNEQFF | TGTGCCAGCAGCTCTACTGACAGGGTATCCTACAATGAGCAGTTCTTC
TRBJ2-7 | NA | TRBD2 | TRBV7-9 | CSSSSTTSAPLEQYF | TGTTCCAGCAGCTCGACGACTAGCGCTCCCCTCGAGCAGTACTTC
TRBJ2-3 | once | TRBD2 | TRBV5-1 | CASSLPSSGVSDTQYF | TGCGCCAGCAGCCTCCCGAGTAGCGGGGTCTCGGATACGCAGTATTTT
TRBJ2-7 | NA | NA | TRBV13 | CASSLVGARGAYEQYF | TGTGCCAGCAGCTTAGTCGGGGCCAGGGGGGCCTACGAGCAGTACTTC
TRBJ2-1 | NA | NA | TRBV29-1 | CSVDSGQGYNEQFF | TGCAGCGTTGATTCGGGTCAGGGGTACAATGAGCAGTTCTTC
TRBJ1-5 | NA | NA | TRBV15 | CATSRGGGNQPQHF | TGTGCCACCAGCAGAGGAGGAGGGAATCAGCCCCAGCATTTT
TRBJ2-1 | NA | TRBD1 | TRBV30 | CAWSVGQGAFYEQFF | TGTGCCTGGAGTGTGGGGCAGGGGGCTTTCTATGAGCAGTTCTTC